One sample yielded the 32 T cell receptor beta chains listed below, sequenced in a study of cytomegalovirus exposure and HLA in healthy donors. The PCR employed 60 Vbeta primers together with 13 Jbeta primers. Data came from immunoSEQ multiplex PCR; TCRdb stores just in-frame clones and leaves some out. The sample has about 180,000 clones; around 80% are singletons. Input material: PBMCs. The receptors come from a boy under 10 years old in good health and CMV-seronegative.

The J gene is TRBJ1-2, the V gene TRBV5-4, with 7 nucleotides matching TRBD1. The trim removed 4 bases at V and 0 bases at J, leaving 6 bases unmatched. Germline lookup yields CDR1 SGHNT and CDR2 YYREEE (reference sequence). There are 15 residues in the CDR3. The DNA of the CDR3 is TGTGCCAGCAGCCCCAACAGGGGTACTAACTATGGCTACACCTTC. Amino acid sequence: CASSPNRGTNYGYTF.

The chain uses TRBV19 and TRBJ2-1; TRBD2 matches 11 bases. Germline V gives CDR1 LNHDA, CDR2 SQIVND (reference sequence). This CDR3 is 14 amino acids long. Trimming took 5 bases from V and 9 from J; bases not matched to a gene: 6. CDR3 DNA sequence: TGTGCCAGTAGTTTTAGCGGGGGGGTGGGTGAGCAGTTCTTC. This codes for CASSFSGGVGEQFF.

The V call is TRBV19, the J call TRBJ2-2, with D unresolved. The CDR3 extends over 12 amino acids. In germline, CDR1 is LNHDA, CDR2 SQIVND (reference sequence). V was trimmed by 5 bases and J by 3 bases, leaving 4 bases between them. The CDR3 region has the DNA TGTGCCAGTAGTTCCTACACCGGGGAGCTGTTTTTT. Residues: CASSSYTGELFF.

CDR3 amino acids: CASSLGGVDQPQHF. For the CDR3, the DNA is TGTGCCAGCAGCTTAGGGGGGGTAGATCAGCCCCAGCATTTT. The chain links TRBV7-9 to TRBJ1-5, with TRBD1 as a possible D gene (5 bases). The CDR3 extends over 14 amino acids. Germline CDR1 SEHNR, CDR2 FQNEAQ (reference sequence). Trimming cost V 1 base and J 5 bases, with 9 bases left between them.

In the case of this clone: The junction and the germline gene differ at one end; a read error may be behind it. The chain carries TRBV7-7 and TRBJ2-2; 12 bases map to TRBD2. CDR3 length: 18 amino acids. Germline loops: CDR1 SSHAT, CDR2 FNYEAQ (reference sequence). CDR3 sequence (DNA): TGTGCTAGCAGCCAGGAGCTAGCGGGAGGGGCGAACACCGGGGAGCTGTTTTTT. As protein: CASSQELAGGANTGELFF.

The gene calls are TRBV5-1 and TRBJ2-6; weak D call: TRBD1 (5 bases). Germline loops: CDR1 SGHRS, CDR2 YFSETQ. With 5 bases removed from V and 0 bases from J, the gap between germline ends came to 12 bases. The CDR3 extends over 16 amino acids. The CDR3 reads CASRSQGNSGANVLTF. As DNA, the CDR3 is TGCGCCAGCAGAAGTCAGGGAAACTCTGGGGCCAACGTCCTGACTTTC.

The chain links TRBV27 to TRBJ2-5; 10 bases fit TRBD2. The J call is doubtful: the DNA matches TRBJ2-7 better. CDR1 and CDR2 (germline): MNHEY, SMNVEV (reference sequence). The CDR3 has 15 amino acids. The CDR3 loop is CASSRASGRVSEQYF. Here the CDR3 DNA reads TGTGCCAGCAGCCGAGCTAGCGGGAGAGTTAGCGAGCAGTACTTC.

V and J are TRBV15 and TRBJ2-5; 10 bases are a match to TRBD1. Trimming at V came to 4 bases and at J to 5 bases, leaving 13 bases not matched to a gene. CDR1 and CDR2 (germline): LNHNV, YYDKDF (reference sequence). There are 17 residues in the CDR3. Written as DNA, the CDR3 is TGTGCCACCAGCAAACCCCCCCAGGGACAGGGGAGGGAGACCCAGTACTTC. Translating it yields CATSKPPQGQGRETQYF. Looking up the rest from reference TRBV15 and TRBJ2-5 gives the full variable domain: DAMVIQNPRYQVTQFGKPVTLSCSQTLNHNVMYWYQQKSSQAPKLLFHYYDKDFNNEADTPDNFQSRRPNTSFCFLDIRSPGLGDTAMYLCATSKPPQGQGRETQYFGPGTRLLVL.

The chain links TRBV7-8 to TRBJ2-1; unclear D gene. V shed 9 bases and J shed 10 bases, with 22 bases lying between them. The CDR3 is 14 amino acids. Germline assignment: CDR1 SGHVS and CDR2 FQNEAQ. The CDR3 nucleotides read TGTGCCAGTGCCACTACTTCGTTAGTGAGGGAGCAGTTCTTC. Amino acids: CASATTSLVREQFF.

Here the CDR3 reads CASSALAGNSYEQYF. The CDR3 nucleotides are TGTGCCAGCAGTGCCCTAGCGGGAAACTCCTACGAGCAGTACTTC. The gene calls are TRBV25-1 and TRBJ2-7; 9 nucleotides line up with TRBD2. Germline CDR1 reads MGHDK; CDR2 reads SYGVNS. Trimming removed 4 bases from V and 0 bases from J; junction bases left unmatched: 4. The CDR3 is made up of 15 amino acids.

A word on this clone: Germline is not matched at one junction end, which may reflect a read error. The rearrangement joins TRBV9 to TRBJ1-6; TRBD1 agrees at 9 bases. CDR1 is SGDLS, CDR2 YYNGEE, per germline. This CDR3 region has 15 residues. CDR3 sequence reads: CASGVAGQGNSPLHF. In nucleotides, the CDR3 is TGTGCCAGCGGCGTCGCGGGACAGGGAAATTCACCCCTCCACTTT. Supplemented by reference TRBV9 and TRBJ1-6, the full variable domain reads DSGVTQTPKHLITATGQRVTLRCSPRSGDLSVYWYQQSLDQGLQFLIQYYNGEERAKGNILERFSAQQFPDLHSELNLSSLELGDSALYFCASGVAGQGNSPLHFGNGTRLTVT.

CDR3 coding DNA: TGTGCTAGTGGAACAGGGGATCGCAATCAGCCCCAGCATTTT. This encodes CASGTGDRNQPQHF. V and J are TRBV12-5 and TRBJ1-5, with 7 nucleotides matching TRBD1. The CDR3 is made up of 14 amino acids. The J segment lost 2 bases and the V segment lost 6 bases, leaving 4 bases of the junction unmatched. From germline, CDR1 is LGHNT and CDR2 FRNRAP.

This chain uses TRBV5-6 with TRBJ1-1; the D gene is possibly TRBD1 (6 bases). Germline CDR1 is SGHDT and CDR2 is YYEEEE. Trimming took off 2 bases at V and 6 bases at J, with 14 bases between the two ends. CDR3 size: 14 residues. The CDR3 protein is CASSFTAGAAEAFF. For the CDR3, the DNA is TGTGCCAGCAGCTTCACGGCGGGGGCGGCTGAAGCTTTCTTT.

In its sample, this clone was seen a few times. This sequence joins TRBV7-6 and TRBJ2-3; 9 bases map to TRBD2. The junction had 8 bases not matched to a gene; V was cut back by 5 bases and J by 5 bases. Germline V gene lookup returns CDR1 SGHVS and CDR2 FNYEAQ. This CDR3 spans 15 amino acids. The chain's CDR3 is CASSLGGGALDTQYF. CDR3 sequence (DNA): TGTGCCAGCAGCCTTGGCGGGGGGGCCCTAGATACGCAGTATTTT.

The V and J genes are TRBV5-4 and TRBJ2-1; 9 nucleotides line up with TRBD2. V lost 1 base, J lost 10 bases, and 9 bases stayed unmatched. From germline, CDR1 is SGHNT and CDR2 YYREEE (reference sequence). The CDR3 is made up of 15 amino acids. The CDR3 DNA is TGTGCCAGCAGCTTGTGGGCTAGCGGGATGAGGGAGCAGTTCTTC. It is translated as CASSLWASGMREQFF.

V usage is TRBV5-4 and J usage is TRBJ1-1; 8 positions match TRBD1. The germline V gene has CDR1 SGHNT and CDR2 YYREEE (reference sequence). V was pared by 4 bases and J by 6 bases, with 8 bases of the junction left unmatched. The length of the CDR3 is 14 residues. The DNA for the CDR3 is TGTGCCAGCAGCGTCGAGGACAGGGTGTCTGAAGCTTTCTTT. Protein product: CASSVEDRVSEAFF.

This chain connects TRBV4-2 to TRBJ2-5; D might be TRBD2 (5 bases). Trimming took 0 bases from V and 2 from J, leaving 7 bases between them. The CDR3 is 14 residues long. Per the germline V gene, CDR1 is LGHNA and CDR2 is YNFKEQ. CDR3 loop: CASSQEGLQETQYF. In DNA, the CDR3 is TGTGCCAGCAGCCAAGAAGGACTGCAAGAGACCCAGTACTTC.

In this sample, this clone turned up once. V is TRBV30 and J is TRBJ1-5; D unclear. V gave up 4 bases and J gave up 4 bases, with 14 bases separating them. Germline CDR1 GTSNPN, CDR2 SVGIG (reference sequence). CDR3 length equals 14 residues. The CDR3 DNA follows: TGTGCCTGGACCGACGGACGGGGTAATCAGCCCCAGCATTTT. Protein product: CAWTDGRGNQPQHF.

The DNA of the CDR3 is TGTGCCAGCAGCCCCGGGACTAGCGCCACAGATACGCAGTATTTT. Its translation is CASSPGTSATDTQYF. The J gene is TRBJ2-3, the V gene TRBV9, with 10 bases fitting TRBD2. The germline V gene has CDR1 SGDLS and CDR2 YYNGEE. This CDR3 has 15 residues. V lost 4 bases, J lost 2 bases, and 4 bases stayed unmatched.

The CDR3 loop reads CATRDRVLYEQYF. In DNA, the CDR3 is TGTGCCACCCGGGACAGGGTGTTATACGAGCAGTACTTC. The chain employs TRBV28 and TRBJ2-7; 9 bases agree with TRBD1. J lost 4 bases, V lost 10 bases, and 8 bases had no gene match. The CDR3 length is 13 residues. Germline V gives CDR1 MDHEN, CDR2 SYDVKM.

This sequence joins TRBV30 and TRBJ2-5, with a weak D call TRBD2 (6 bases). Germline CDR1 and CDR2: GTSNPN and SVGIG (reference sequence). Trimming pared 3 bases from V and 5 bases from J, leaving 13 bases between. CDR3 length: 13 amino acids. CDR3 sequence: CAWSFPGGETQYF. The DNA for the CDR3 is TGTGCCTGGAGCTTCCCCGGAGGGGAGACCCAGTACTTC.

This chain connects TRBV19 to TRBJ1-6, with TRBD1 identical over 8 bases. This CDR3 has 15 amino acids. The germline gives CDR1 LNHDA, CDR2 SQIVND (reference sequence). V gave up 5 bases and J gave up 9 bases; unmatched junction bases: 9. CDR3 protein: CASSGGQGRTSPLHF. The CDR3 nucleotides read TGTGCCAGTAGTGGAGGACAGGGTAGGACTTCACCCCTCCACTTT.

The chain has TRBV18 and TRBJ2-5, with D hard to call. This CDR3 has 13 residues. CDR1 is KGHSH and CDR2 is LQKENI in the germline V gene. The V gene lost 3 bases and the J gene lost 1 base, with 6 bases spanning the gap. The CDR3 sequence: CASSPGSQETQYF. CDR3 DNA: TGTGCCAGCTCACCGGGCAGCCAAGAGACCCAGTACTTC.

This clone was counted a single time. The rearrangement links TRBV7-9 to TRBJ2-1; D is perhaps TRBD1 (6 bases). This CDR3 has 15 amino acids. Trimming took 6 bases from V and 16 from J, leaving 28 bases between them. CDR1 SEHNR and CDR2 FQNEAQ come from the germline V gene (reference sequence). DNA for the CDR3: TGTGCCAGCAGACCAAAGGACAGTGATAACCCCCGGTACTTCTTC. Amino acids: CASRPKDSDNPRYFF.

This clone showed up just a few times. This chain uses TRBV6-1 with TRBJ1-4, with 7 bases that match TRBD1. Germline trimming cut 4 bases from V and 3 bases from J; bases unmatched to any gene: 2. The germline CDR1 and CDR2 sequences are MNHNS and SASEGT. CDR3 length: 14 amino acids. The CDR3 loop is CASSADRANEKLFF. The CDR3 DNA is TGTGCCAGCAGTGCCGACAGGGCTAATGAAAAACTGTTTTTT.

The V gene is TRBV7-2, the J gene TRBJ2-2, with 12 bases identical to TRBD1. V lost 6 bases and J lost 5; bases outside the gene matches: 10. In germline, CDR1 is SGHTA, CDR2 FQGNSA. This CDR3 has 17 residues. The CDR3 is CASRKSSGQGATGELFF. The CDR3 nucleotides read TGTGCCAGCAGAAAAAGTTCGGGACAGGGGGCGACCGGGGAGCTGTTTTTT.

The chain couples TRBV11-2 to TRBJ1-2, with D possibly TRBD1 on 6 matching bases. V was trimmed by 5 bases and J by 4 bases, leaving 14 bases between them. Germline lookup yields CDR1 SGHAT and CDR2 FQNNGV. The length of the CDR3 is 14 residues. The chain's CDR3 is CASSEGQGLYGYTF. Written as DNA, the CDR3 is TGTGCCAGCAGCGAGGGGCAGGGGCTCTATGGCTACACCTTC.

DNA for the CDR3: TGTGCCAGCAGTGCGAATCCGTCCTATGGCTACACCTTC. Its protein product is CASSANPSYGYTF. The chain has TRBV27 and TRBJ1-2; no definite D call. The V end lost 5 bases, the J end lost 4 bases, and 11 bases lay between the germline ends. There are 13 residues in the CDR3. CDR1 MNHEY and CDR2 SMNVEV come from the germline V gene (reference sequence).

The chain combines TRBV7-9 with TRBJ1-1; perhaps TRBD1 as D (6 bases). In germline, CDR1 is SEHNR, CDR2 FQNEAQ (reference sequence). The CDR3 runs 14 residues. Trimming took 6 bases from V and 1 from J, leaving 12 bases between them. CDR3 sequence (DNA): TGTGCCAGCAGTACACTGGGGGCGAACACTGAAGCTTTCTTT. Translation gives CASSTLGANTEAFF.

J is TRBJ1-1 and V is TRBV6-6; unclear D gene. The CDR3 spans 13 residues. V lost 6 bases, J lost 2 bases, and 10 bases lay in between. Germline V lookup: CDR1 MNHNY, CDR2 SVGAGI (reference sequence). CDR3 sequence (DNA): TGTGCCAGCAGCTGGCGGGCAAACACTGAAGCTTTCTTT. This codes for CASSWRANTEAFF.

Of note for this clone: A read error may account for a junction end that differs from germline. The V call is TRBV7-7, the J call TRBJ2-2; D is uncertain. This CDR3 region has 20 residues. CDR1 is SSHAT, CDR2 FNYEAQ, per germline (reference sequence). This CDR3 is CASSLKPIYRQTPNTGELFF. The CDR3 region has the DNA TGTGCTAGCAGCTTAAAGCCCATTTACCGGCAGACTCCGAACACCGGGGAGCTGTTTTTT.

V is TRBV4-1 and J is TRBJ1-2, with TRBD1 as a possible D gene (6 bases). The V end was cut by 0 bases, the J end by 8 bases, with 13 bases between. CDR3 length: 14 amino acids. Germline V lookup: CDR1 MGHRA, CDR2 YSYEKL. The CDR3 DNA sequence: TGCGCCAGCAGCCAAGATTGGCACAGGGACGGCTACACCTTC. This translates into CASSQDWHRDGYTF.